One sample yielded the 23 T cell receptor beta chains listed below, sequenced in a study of OX40 agonist ivuxolimab in advanced cancers. The method was immunoSEQ multiplex PCR; TCRdb's version includes in-frame clones alone and lacks a portion of them. The sample contains more than 85,000 clones, about four fifths of which appear only once. This material consisted of CD4+ or CD8+ T cells sorted from blood, taken in a trial of the OX40 agonist ivuxolimab. The receptors stem from an adult with an advanced solid tumor such as melanoma, head and neck, liver or kidney cancer.

The rearrangement uses TRBV5-4 and TRBJ1-3; D gene ambiguous. Germline V lookup: CDR1 SGHNT, CDR2 YYREEE (reference sequence). Trimming left V 4 bases short and J 4 bases short, with 15 bases between. The CDR3 loop spans 15 amino acids. The CDR3 sequence: CASSQDLNRGNTIYF. As DNA, the CDR3 is TGTGCCAGCAGCCAAGATCTGAACCGGGGAAACACCATATATTTT.

The chain recombines TRBV29-1 with TRBJ1-1, with D possibly being TRBD1 (5 bases). Germline lookup yields CDR1 SQVTM and CDR2 ANQGSEA. V shed 7 bases and J shed 4 bases, with 16 bases lying between them. The CDR3 is made up of 13 amino acids. CDR3 protein: CSGSSKGTTEAFF. As DNA, the CDR3 is TGCAGCGGTTCCTCAAAGGGGACCACTGAAGCTTTCTTT.

V and J are TRBV6-5 and TRBJ1-2; no definite D call. Germline lookup yields CDR1 MNHEY and CDR2 SVGAGI. Trimming took off 6 bases at V and 6 bases at J, with 8 bases between the two ends. The CDR3 spans 11 residues. The CDR3 region is CASRRDHGYTF. CDR3 bases: TGTGCCAGCAGACGAGATCATGGCTACACCTTC.

This clone occurred once. The chain combines TRBV5-1 with TRBJ2-5; D ambiguous. V was shortened by 2 bases and J by 7 bases, with 12 bases between the two germline ends. This CDR3 region has 13 residues. Germline V gene sequence: CDR1 SGHRS, CDR2 YFSETQ. The CDR3 loop is CASSLGQTGTQYF. The CDR3 DNA reads as TGCGCCAGCAGCTTAGGTCAGACGGGGACCCAGTACTTC.

The rearrangement joins TRBV9 to TRBJ1-2; possibly TRBD1 for D (6 bases). CDR1 is SGDLS, CDR2 YYNGEE, per germline. CDR3 length equals 13 residues. Trimming took off 8 bases at V and 8 bases at J, with 19 bases between the two ends. CDR3: CASDRDTKGGYTF. The CDR3 DNA is TGTGCCAGTGACCGGGACACCAAAGGCGGCTACACCTTC.

The chain employs TRBV6-1 and TRBJ2-1; D is unclear. V lost 5 bases to trimming and J lost 0 bases, with 8 bases between them. This CDR3 spans 14 amino acids. CDR1 MNHNS and CDR2 SASEGT come from the germline V gene. The CDR3 loop is CASSIGGSYNEQFF. In DNA, the CDR3 is TGTGCCAGCAGTATAGGCGGCTCCTACAATGAGCAGTTCTTC.

The chain links TRBV4-3 to TRBJ2-7; no reliable D call. This CDR3 region has 16 residues. Germline assignment: CDR1 LGHNA and CDR2 YSLEER. V shed 0 bases and J shed 2 bases, with 14 bases lying between them. The CDR3 DNA sequence: TGCGCCAGCAGCCAAGAGGGTGTAACACTTCCCTACGAGCAGTACTTC. It encodes CASSQEGVTLPYEQYF.

CDR3 sequence: CASSLVPVGGQFSNQPQHF. CDR3 bases: TGTGCCAGCAGCTTAGTTCCGGTTGGCGGACAGTTTAGCAATCAGCCCCAGCATTTT. V usage is TRBV7-8 and J usage is TRBJ1-5, with a possible D match to TRBD1 (6 bases). Germline values: CDR1 SGHVS, CDR2 FQNEAQ. The CDR3 covers 19 residues. The V gene lost 1 base and the J gene lost 0 bases, with 19 bases spanning the gap.

This clone was seen a single time. Other DNA sequences in this specimen translate into the identical CDR3. The chain carries TRBV30 and TRBJ1-5; D unresolved. Trimming took 1 base from V and 0 from J, leaving 4 bases between them. The length of the CDR3 is 13 residues. Germline V gene lookup returns CDR1 GTSNPN and CDR2 SVGIG (reference sequence). Here the CDR3 DNA reads TGTGCCTGGAGTGGGGGTAGCAATCAGCCCCAGCATTTT. Amino acid sequence: CAWSGGSNQPQHF.

This chain uses TRBV6-1 with TRBJ1-1; D remains ambiguous. The germline CDR1 and CDR2 sequences are MNHNS and SASEGT. The CDR3 runs 11 residues. V lost 4 bases to trimming and J lost 6 bases, with 6 bases between them. The chain's CDR3 is CASSAAAEAFF. The CDR3 bases are TGTGCCAGCAGTGCGGCCGCTGAAGCTTTCTTT.

The rearrangement joins TRBV6-6 to TRBJ1-2, with D perhaps TRBD1 (5 bases). The CDR3 consists of 15 residues. The V and J ends lost 5 bases and 4 bases respectively, with 17 bases between them. Germline CDR1 is MNHNY and CDR2 is SVGAGI (reference sequence). For the CDR3, the DNA is TGTGCCAGCAGTACCCGGGACGGAAGATCCTATGGCTACACCTTC. Its protein is CASSTRDGRSYGYTF.

This clone was recorded a few times. The gene calls are TRBV28 and TRBJ1-5; D remains unclear. Trimming took 6 bases from V and 0 from J, leaving 9 bases between them. Germline-derived CDR1 and CDR2 are MDHEN and SYDVKM. This CDR3 comprises 14 residues. CDR3 sequence: CASRLVSSNQPQHF. CDR3 bases: TGTGCCAGCAGGCTAGTCTCTAGCAATCAGCCCCAGCATTTT.

This rearrangement joins TRBV19 to TRBJ1-1, with a possible D match to TRBD1 (6 bases). The length of the CDR3 is 14 residues. V shed 1 base and J shed 7 bases, with 13 bases lying between them. Per germline, CDR1 LNHDA and CDR2 SQIVND (reference sequence). The CDR3 loop is CASSIGQVRGEAFF. The CDR3 bases are TGTGCCAGTAGTATAGGGCAGGTCAGGGGTGAAGCTTTCTTT.

The J gene is TRBJ1-1, the V gene TRBV16, with D possibly matching TRBD1 (5 bases). The V end was cut by 7 bases, the J end by 1 base, with 13 bases between. Germline V gene data show CDR1 as KGHSY and CDR2 as FQNENV. The CDR3 totals 14 residues. This CDR3 reads CASIKGLQNTEAFF. CDR3 nucleotides: TGTGCCAGCATTAAGGGACTCCAGAACACTGAAGCTTTCTTT.

The chain employs TRBV19 and TRBJ2-7; TRBD1 might be the D (6 bases). V gave up 3 bases and J gave up 2 bases, with 14 bases separating them. The CDR3 runs to 15 residues. Germline lookup yields CDR1 LNHDA and CDR2 SQIVND (reference sequence). CDR3 protein: CASSMDRRLAYEQYF. The CDR3 DNA reads TGTGCCAGTAGTATGGACAGACGGTTGGCCTACGAGCAGTACTTC.

This chain joins TRBV9 and TRBJ2-5, with 11 bases aligning to TRBD2. The V segment lost 0 bases and the J segment 5 bases; nucleotides outside the gene matches: 6. Germline values: CDR1 SGDLS, CDR2 YYNGEE. The CDR3 is 16 amino acids. The CDR3 region is CASSVDLAGGEETQYF. In nucleotides, the CDR3 is TGTGCCAGCAGCGTAGATCTAGCGGGGGGCGAGGAGACCCAGTACTTC.

This clone was observed a single time. J is TRBJ1-3 and V is TRBV19; the D is unclear. V was shortened by 7 bases and J by 4 bases, with 20 bases between the two germline ends. The V gene's germline CDR1 is LNHDA and CDR2 SQIVND (reference sequence). The CDR3 runs to 16 residues. This chain's CDR3 is CASTTPRGEFGNTIYF. CDR3 DNA sequence: TGTGCCAGTACCACCCCGCGGGGTGAGTTCGGAAACACCATATATTTT.

This chain joins TRBV5-8 and TRBJ1-5; 7 bases fit TRBD1. In germline, CDR1 is SGHTS, CDR2 YDEGEE. J lost 7 bases, V lost 4 bases, and 11 bases had no gene match. The CDR3 contains 15 residues. For the CDR3, the DNA is TGTGCCAGCAGCCCGGACCTGATCAGGGGGCAGCCCCAGCATTTT. Translated: CASSPDLIRGQPQHF. Based on the CDR3 plus reference TRBV5-8 and TRBJ1-5, the full variable domain is EAGVTQSPTHLIKTRGQQATLRCSPISGHTSVYWYQQALGLGLQFLLWYDEGEERNRGNFPPRFSGRQFPNYSSELNVNALELEDSALYLCASSPDLIRGQPQHFGDGTRLSIL.

Here the CDR3 reads CASSSTTVAGTQYF. The DNA for the CDR3 is TGTGCCAGCAGCTCAACAACTGTTGCAGGGACCCAGTACTTC. V and J are TRBV7-3 and TRBJ2-5; D call uncertain. Germline loops: CDR1 SGHTA, CDR2 FQGTGA. The CDR3 spans 14 residues. V lost 4 bases and J 7 bases, leaving 16 bases between the germline ends. Supplemented by reference TRBV7-3 and TRBJ2-5, the full variable domain reads GAGVSQTPSNKVTEKGKYVELRCDPISGHTALYWYRQSLGQGPEFLIYFQGTGAADDSGLPNDRFFAVRPEGSVSTLKIQRTERGDSAVYLCASSSTTVAGTQYFGPGTRLLVL.

The V and J genes are TRBV7-9 and TRBJ2-7; no clear D gene. Trimming cost V 1 base and J 0 bases, with 7 bases left between them. This CDR3 is 14 amino acids long. Germline CDR1 is SEHNR and CDR2 is FQNEAQ (reference sequence). Written as DNA, the CDR3 is TGTGCCAGCAGCTTAGATGGGGTCTCCTACGAGCAGTACTTC. Protein sequence: CASSLDGVSYEQYF.

This clone was detected only a few times. The chain couples TRBV28 to TRBJ1-6; D remains unclear. There are 15 residues in the CDR3. Germline V gene data show CDR1 as MDHEN and CDR2 as SYDVKM. Between the trimmed V and J ends, which lost 8 bases and 5 bases, there was a span of 16 bases. CDR3 amino acids: CASGYSKLNNSPLHF. The CDR3, as DNA: TGTGCCAGCGGATACTCTAAGTTGAATAATTCACCCCTCCACTTT.

The gene calls are TRBV5-6 and TRBJ2-2, with TRBD1 identical over 10 bases. Losses at the gene ends were 4 bases for V and 8 bases for J; bases not matched to a gene: 11. The CDR3 spans 16 residues. The germline gives CDR1 SGHDT, CDR2 YYEEEE. The CDR3 loop reads CASSPRQGAGPGELFF. The DNA of the CDR3 is TGTGCCAGCAGCCCCCGACAGGGGGCAGGACCTGGGGAGCTGTTTTTT.

The V gene is TRBV18, the J gene TRBJ2-7; 9 nucleotides agree with TRBD1. CDR1 and CDR2 (germline): KGHSH, LQKENI. V lost 3 bases and J lost 5; bases outside the gene matches: 5. This CDR3 spans 14 amino acids. CDR3 loop: CASSPRGTGNEQYF. DNA for the CDR3: TGTGCCAGCTCACCCCGCGGGACAGGGAACGAGCAGTACTTC. The complete variable domain, with remaining parts taken from reference TRBV18 and TRBJ2-7, reads NAGVMQNPRHLVRRRGQEARLRCSPMKGHSHVYWYRQLPEEGLKFMVYLQKENIIDESGMPKERFSAEFPKEGPSILRIQQVVRGDSAAYFCASSPRGTGNEQYFGPGTRLTVT.